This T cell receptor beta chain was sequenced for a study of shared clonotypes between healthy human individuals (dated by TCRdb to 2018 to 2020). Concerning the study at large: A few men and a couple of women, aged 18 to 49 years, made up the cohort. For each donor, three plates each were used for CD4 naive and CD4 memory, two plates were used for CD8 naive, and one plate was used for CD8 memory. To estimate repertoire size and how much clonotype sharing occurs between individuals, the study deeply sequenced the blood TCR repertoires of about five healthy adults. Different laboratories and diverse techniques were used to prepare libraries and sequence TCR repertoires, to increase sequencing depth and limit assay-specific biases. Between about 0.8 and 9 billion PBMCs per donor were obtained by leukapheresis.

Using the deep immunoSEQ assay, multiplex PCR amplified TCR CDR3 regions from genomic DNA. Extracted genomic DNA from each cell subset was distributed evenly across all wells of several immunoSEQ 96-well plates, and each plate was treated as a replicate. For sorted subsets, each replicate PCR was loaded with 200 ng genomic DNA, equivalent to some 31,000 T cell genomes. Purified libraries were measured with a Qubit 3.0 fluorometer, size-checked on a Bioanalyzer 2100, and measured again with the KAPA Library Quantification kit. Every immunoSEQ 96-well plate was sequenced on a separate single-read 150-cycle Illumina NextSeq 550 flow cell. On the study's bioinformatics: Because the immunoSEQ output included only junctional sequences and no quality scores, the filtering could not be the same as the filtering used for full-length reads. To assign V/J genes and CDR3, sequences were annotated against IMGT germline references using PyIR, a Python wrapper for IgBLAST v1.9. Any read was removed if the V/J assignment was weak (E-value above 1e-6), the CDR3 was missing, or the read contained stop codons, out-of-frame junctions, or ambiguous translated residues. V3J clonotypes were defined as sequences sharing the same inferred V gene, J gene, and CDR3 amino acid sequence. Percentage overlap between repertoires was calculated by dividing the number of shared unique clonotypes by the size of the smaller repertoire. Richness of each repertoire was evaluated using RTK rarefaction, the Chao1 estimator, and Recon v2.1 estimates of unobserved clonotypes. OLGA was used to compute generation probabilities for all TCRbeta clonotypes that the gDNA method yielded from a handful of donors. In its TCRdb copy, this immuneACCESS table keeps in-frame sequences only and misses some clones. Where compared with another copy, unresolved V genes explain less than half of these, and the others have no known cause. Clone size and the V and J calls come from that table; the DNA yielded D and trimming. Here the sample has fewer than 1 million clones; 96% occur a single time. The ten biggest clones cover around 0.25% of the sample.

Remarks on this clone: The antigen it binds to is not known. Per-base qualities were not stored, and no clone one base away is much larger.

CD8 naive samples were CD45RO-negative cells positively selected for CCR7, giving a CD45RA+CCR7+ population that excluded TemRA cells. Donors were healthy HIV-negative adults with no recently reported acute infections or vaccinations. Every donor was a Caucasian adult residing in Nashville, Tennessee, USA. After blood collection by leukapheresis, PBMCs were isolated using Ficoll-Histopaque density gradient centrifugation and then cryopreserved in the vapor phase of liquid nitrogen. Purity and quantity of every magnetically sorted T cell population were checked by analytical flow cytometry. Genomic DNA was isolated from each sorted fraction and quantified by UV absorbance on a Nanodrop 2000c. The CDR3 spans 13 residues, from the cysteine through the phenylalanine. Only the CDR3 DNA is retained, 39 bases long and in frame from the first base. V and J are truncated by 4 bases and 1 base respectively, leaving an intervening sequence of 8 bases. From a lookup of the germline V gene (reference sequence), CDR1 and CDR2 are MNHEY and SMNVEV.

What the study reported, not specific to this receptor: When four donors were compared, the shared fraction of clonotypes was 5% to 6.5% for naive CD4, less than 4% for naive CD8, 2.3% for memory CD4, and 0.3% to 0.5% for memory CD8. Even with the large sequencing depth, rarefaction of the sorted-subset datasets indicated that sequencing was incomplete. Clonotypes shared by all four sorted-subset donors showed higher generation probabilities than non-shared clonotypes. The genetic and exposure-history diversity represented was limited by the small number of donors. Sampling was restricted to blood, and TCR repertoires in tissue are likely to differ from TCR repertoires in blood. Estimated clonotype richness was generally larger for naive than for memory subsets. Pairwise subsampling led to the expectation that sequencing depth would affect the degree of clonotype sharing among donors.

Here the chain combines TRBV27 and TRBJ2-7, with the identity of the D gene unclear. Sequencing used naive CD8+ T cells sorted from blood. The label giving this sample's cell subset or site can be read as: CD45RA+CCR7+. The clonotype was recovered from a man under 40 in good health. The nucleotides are TGTGCCAGCAGTTCAGGCGTTTCCTACGAGCAGTACTTC. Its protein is CASSSGVSYEQYF.